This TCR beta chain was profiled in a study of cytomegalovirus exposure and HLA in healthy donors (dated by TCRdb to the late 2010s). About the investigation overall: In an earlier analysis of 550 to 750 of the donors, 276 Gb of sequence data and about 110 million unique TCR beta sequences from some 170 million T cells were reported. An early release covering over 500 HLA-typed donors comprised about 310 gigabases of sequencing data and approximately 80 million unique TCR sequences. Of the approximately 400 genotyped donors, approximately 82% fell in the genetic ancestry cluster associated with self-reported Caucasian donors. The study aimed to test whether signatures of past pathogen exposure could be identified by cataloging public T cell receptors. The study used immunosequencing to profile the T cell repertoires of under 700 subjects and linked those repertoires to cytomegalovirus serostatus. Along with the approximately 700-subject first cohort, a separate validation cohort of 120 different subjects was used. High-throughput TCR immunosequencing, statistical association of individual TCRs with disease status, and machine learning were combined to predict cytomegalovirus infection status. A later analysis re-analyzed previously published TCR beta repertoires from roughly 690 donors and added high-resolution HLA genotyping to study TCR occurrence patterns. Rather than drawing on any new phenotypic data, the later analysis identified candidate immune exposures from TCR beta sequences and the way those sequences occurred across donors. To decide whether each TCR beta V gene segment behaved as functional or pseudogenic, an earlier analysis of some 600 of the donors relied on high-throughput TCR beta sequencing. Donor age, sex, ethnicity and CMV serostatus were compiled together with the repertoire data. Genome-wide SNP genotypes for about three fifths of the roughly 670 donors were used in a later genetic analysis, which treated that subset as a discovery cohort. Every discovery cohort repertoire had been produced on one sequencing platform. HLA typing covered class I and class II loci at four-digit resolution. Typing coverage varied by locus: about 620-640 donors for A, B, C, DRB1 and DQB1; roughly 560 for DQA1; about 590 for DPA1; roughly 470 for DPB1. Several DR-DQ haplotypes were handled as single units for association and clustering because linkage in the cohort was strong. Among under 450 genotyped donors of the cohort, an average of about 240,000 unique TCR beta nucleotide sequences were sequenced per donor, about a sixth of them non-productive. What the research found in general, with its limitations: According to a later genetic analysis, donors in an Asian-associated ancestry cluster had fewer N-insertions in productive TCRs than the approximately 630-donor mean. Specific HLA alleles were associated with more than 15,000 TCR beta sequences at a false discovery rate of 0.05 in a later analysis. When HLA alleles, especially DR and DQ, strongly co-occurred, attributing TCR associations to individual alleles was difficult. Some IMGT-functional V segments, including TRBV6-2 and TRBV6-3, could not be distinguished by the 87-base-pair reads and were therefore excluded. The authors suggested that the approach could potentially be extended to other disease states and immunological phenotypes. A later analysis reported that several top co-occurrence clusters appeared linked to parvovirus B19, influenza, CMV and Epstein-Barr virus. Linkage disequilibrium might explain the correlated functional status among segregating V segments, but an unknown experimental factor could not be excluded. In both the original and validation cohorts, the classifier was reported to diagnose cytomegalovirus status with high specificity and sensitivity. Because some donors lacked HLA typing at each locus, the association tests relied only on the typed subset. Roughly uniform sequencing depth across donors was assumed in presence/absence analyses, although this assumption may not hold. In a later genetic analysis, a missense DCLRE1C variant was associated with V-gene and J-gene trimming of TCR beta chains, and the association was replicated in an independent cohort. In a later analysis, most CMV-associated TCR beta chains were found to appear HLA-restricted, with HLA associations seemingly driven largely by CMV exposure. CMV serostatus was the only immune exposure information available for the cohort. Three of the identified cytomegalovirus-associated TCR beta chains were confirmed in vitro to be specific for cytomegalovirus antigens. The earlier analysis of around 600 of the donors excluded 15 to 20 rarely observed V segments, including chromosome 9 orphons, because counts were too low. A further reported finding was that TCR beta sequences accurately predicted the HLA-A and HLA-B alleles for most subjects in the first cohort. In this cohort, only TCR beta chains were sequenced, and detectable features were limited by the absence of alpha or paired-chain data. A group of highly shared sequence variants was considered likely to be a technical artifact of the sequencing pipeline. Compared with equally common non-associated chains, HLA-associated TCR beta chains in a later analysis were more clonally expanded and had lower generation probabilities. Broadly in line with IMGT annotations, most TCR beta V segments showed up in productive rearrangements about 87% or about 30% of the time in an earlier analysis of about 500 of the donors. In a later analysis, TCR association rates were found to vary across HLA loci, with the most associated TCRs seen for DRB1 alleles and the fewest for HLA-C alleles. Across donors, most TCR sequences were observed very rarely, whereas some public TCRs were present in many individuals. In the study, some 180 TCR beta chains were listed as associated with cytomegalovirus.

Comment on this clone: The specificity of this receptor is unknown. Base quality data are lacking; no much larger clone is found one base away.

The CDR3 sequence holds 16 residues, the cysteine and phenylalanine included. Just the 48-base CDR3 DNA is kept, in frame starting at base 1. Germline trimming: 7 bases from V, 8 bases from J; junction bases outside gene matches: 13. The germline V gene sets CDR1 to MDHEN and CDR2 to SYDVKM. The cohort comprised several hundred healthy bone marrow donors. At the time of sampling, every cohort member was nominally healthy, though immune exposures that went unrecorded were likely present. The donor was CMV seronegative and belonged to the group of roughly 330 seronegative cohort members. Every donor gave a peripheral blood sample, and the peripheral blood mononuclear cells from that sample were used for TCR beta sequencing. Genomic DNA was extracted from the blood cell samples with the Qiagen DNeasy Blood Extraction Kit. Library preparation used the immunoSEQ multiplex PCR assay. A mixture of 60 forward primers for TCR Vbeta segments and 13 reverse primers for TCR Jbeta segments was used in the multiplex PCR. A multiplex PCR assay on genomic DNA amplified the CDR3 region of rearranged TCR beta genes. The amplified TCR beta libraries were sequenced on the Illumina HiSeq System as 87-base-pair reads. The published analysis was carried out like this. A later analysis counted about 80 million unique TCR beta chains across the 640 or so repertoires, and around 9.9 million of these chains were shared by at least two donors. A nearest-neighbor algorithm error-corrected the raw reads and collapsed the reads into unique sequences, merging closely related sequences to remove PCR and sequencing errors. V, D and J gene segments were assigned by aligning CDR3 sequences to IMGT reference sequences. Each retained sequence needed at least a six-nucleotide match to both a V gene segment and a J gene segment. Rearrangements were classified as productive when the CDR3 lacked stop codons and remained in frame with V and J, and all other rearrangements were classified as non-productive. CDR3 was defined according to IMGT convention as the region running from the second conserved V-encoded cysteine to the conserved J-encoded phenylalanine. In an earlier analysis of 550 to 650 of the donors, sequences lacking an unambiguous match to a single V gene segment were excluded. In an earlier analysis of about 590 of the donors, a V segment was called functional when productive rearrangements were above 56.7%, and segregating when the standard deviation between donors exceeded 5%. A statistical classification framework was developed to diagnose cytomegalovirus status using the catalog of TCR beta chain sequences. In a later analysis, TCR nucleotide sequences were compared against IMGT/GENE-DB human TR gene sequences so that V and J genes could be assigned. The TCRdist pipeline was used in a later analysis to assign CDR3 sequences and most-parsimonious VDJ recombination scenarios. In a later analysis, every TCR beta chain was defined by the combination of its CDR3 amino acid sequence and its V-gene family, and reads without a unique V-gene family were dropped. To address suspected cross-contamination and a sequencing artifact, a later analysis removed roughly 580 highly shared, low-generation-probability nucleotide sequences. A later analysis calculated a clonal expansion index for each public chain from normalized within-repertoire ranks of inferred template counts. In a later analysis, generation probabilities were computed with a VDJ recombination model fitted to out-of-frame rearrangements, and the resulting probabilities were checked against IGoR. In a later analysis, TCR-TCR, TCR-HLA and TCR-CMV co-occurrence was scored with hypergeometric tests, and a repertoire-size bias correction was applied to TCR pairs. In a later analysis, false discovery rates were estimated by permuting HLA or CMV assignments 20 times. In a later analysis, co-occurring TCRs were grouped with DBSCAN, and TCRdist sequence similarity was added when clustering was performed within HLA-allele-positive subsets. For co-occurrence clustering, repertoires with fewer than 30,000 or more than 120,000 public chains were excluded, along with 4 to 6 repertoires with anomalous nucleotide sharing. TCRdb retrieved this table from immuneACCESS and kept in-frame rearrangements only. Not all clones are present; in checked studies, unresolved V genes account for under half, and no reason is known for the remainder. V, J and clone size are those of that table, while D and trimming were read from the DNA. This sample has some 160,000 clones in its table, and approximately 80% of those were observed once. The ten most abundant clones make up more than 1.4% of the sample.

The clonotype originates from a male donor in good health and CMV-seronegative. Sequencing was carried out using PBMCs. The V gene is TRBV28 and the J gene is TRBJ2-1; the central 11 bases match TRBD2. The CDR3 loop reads CASTERLAGWDYEQFF. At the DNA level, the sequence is TGTGCCAGCACCGAAAGACTAGCGGGATGGGATTATGAGCAGTTCTTC. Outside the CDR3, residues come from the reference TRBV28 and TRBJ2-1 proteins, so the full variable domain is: DVKVTQSSRYLVKRTGEKVFLECVQDMDHENMFWYRQDPGLGLRLIYFSYDVKMKEKGDIPEGYSVSREKKERFSLILESASTNQTSMYLCASTERLAGWDYEQFFGPGTRLTVL.